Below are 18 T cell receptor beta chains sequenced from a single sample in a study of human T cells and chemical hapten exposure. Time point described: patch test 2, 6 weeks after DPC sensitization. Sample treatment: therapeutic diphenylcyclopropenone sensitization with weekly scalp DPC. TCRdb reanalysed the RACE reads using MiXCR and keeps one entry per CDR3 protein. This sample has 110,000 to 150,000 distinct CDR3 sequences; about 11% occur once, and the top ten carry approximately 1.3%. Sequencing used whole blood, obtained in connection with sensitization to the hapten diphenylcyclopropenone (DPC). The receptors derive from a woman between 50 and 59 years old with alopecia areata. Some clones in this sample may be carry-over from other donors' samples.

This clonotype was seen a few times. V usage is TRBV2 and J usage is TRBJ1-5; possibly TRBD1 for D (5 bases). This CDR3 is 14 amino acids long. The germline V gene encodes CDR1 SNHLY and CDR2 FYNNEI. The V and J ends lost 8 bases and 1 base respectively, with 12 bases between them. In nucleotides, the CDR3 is TGTGCCAGCCAGGGAAAGGCAAGCAATCAGCCCCAGCATTTT. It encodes CASQGKASNQPQHF.

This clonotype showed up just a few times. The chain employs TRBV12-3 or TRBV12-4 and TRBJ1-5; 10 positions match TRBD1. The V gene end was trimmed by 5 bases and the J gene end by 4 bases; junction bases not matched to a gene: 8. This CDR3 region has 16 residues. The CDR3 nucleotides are TGTGCCAGCAGTCGATCATCGGGACAGGGGAATCAGCCCCAGCATTTT. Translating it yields CASSRSSGQGNQPQHF.

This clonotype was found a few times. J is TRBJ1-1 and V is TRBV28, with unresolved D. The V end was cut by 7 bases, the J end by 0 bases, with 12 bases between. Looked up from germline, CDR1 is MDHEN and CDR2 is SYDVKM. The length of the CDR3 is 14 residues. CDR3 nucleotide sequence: TGTGCCAGCATTCCATCCAGGATGAACACTGAAGCTTTCTTT. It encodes CASIPSRMNTEAFF.

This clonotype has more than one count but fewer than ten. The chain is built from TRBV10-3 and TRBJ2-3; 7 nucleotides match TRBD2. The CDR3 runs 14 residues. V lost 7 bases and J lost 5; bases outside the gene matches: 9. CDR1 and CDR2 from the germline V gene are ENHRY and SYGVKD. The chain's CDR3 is CAITQSGGGDTQYF. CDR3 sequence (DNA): TGTGCCATCACCCAGTCGGGAGGAGGAGATACGCAGTATTTT.

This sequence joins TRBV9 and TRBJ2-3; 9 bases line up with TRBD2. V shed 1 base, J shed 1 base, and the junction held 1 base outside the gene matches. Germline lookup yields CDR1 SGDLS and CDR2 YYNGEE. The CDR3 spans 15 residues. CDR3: CASSVRTSGTDTQYF. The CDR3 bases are TGTGCCAGCAGCGTAAGGACTAGCGGCACAGATACGCAGTATTTT.

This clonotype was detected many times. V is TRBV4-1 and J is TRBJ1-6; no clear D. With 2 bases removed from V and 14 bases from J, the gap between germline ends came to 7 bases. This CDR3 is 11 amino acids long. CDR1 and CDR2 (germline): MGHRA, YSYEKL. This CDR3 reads CASSQRSSLHF. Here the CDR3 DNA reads TGCGCCAGCAGCCAAAGGTCGTCCCTCCACTTT.

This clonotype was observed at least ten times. The CDR3 DNA is TGTGCCACGTCATCTCAGGGTGTGGGCACAGATACGCAGTATTTT. This gives the protein CATSSQGVGTDTQYF. The rearrangement links TRBV19 to TRBJ2-3; maybe TRBD1 (5 bases). The CDR3 is made up of 15 amino acids. In germline, CDR1 is LNHDA, CDR2 SQIVND (reference sequence). Trimming pared 10 bases from V and 1 base from J, leaving 18 bases between.

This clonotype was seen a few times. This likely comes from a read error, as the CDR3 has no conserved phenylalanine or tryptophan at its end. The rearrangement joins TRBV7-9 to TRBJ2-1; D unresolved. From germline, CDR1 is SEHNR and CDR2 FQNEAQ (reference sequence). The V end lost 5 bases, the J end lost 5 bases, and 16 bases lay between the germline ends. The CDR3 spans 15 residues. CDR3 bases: TGTGCCAGCAGCCAAAAAATTAGGCTAGACAATGAGCAGTTCCTC. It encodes CASSQKIRLDNEQFL.

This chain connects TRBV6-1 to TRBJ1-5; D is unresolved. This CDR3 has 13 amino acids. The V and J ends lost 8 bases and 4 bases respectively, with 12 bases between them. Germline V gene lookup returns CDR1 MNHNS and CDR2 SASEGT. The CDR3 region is CASVVWSNQPQHF. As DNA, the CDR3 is TGTGCCAGCGTAGTCTGGAGTAATCAGCCCCAGCATTTT.

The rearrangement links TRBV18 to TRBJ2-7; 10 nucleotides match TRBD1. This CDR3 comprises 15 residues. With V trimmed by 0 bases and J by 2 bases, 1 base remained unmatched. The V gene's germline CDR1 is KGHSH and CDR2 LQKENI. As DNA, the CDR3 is TGTGCCAGCTCACCACCGGGACAGGGGACCTACGAGCAGTACTTC. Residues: CASSPPGQGTYEQYF.

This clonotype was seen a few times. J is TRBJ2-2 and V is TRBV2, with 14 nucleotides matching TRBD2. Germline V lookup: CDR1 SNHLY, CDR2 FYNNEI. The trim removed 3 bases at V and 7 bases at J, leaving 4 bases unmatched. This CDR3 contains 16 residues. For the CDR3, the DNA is TGTGCCAGCAGTGAGACTAGCGGGAGGGCCATCGGGGAGCTGTTTTTT. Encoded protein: CASSETSGRAIGELFF.

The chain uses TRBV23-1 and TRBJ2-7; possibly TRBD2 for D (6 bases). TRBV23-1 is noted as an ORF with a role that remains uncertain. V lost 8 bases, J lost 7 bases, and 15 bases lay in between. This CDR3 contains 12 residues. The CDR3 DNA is TGCGCCAGCTATAGGACGGAGGGGGAGCAGTACTTC. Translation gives CASYRTEGEQYF.

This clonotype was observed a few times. CDR3 bases: TGTGCCAGCAGCGTAGCCCGGGACAGGGCGGACTACGAGCAGTACTTC. This codes for CASSVARDRADYEQYF. The V call is TRBV9, the J call TRBJ2-7, with 9 bases lining up with TRBD1. Germline trimming cut 0 bases from V and 3 bases from J; bases unmatched to any gene: 7. The CDR3 has 16 amino acids. The germline V gene has CDR1 SGDLS and CDR2 YYNGEE.

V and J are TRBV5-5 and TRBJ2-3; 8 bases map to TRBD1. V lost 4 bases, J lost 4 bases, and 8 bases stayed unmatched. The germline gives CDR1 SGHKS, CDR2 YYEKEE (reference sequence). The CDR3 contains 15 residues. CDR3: CASSRDGTGADTQYF. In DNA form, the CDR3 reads TGTGCCAGCAGCCGCGACGGGACAGGAGCAGATACGCAGTATTTT.

CDR3 DNA sequence: TGTGCCAGCAGCTTAGGGGATCCGGGGGTGGGTGAGCAGTTCTTC. Its translation: CASSLGDPGVGEQFF. The chain is built from TRBV7-2 and TRBJ2-1, with D possibly TRBD2 on 6 matching bases. The V end was cut by 1 base, the J end by 9 bases, with 16 bases between. The CDR3 loop spans 15 amino acids. Germline V gene sequence: CDR1 SGHTA, CDR2 FQGNSA. Supplemented by reference TRBV7-2 and TRBJ2-1, the full variable domain reads GAGVSQSPSNKVTEKGKDVELRCDPISGHTALYWYRQSLGQGLEFLIYFQGNSAPDKSGLPSDRFSAERTGGSVSTLTIQRTQQEDSAVYLCASSLGDPGVGEQFFGPGTRLTVL.

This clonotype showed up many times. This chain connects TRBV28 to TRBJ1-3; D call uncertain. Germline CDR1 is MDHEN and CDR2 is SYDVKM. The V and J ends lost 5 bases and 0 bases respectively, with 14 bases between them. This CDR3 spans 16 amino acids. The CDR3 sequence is CASSLLSAISGNTIYF. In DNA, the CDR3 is TGTGCCAGCAGTCTTTTATCCGCCATCTCTGGAAACACCATATATTTT.

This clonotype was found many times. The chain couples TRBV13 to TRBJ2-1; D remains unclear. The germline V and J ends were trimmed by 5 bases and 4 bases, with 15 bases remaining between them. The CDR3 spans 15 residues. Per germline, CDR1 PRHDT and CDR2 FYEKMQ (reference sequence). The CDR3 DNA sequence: TGTGCCAGCAGCCGGGCAGGAGTTTCGTACAATGAGCAGTTCTTC. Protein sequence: CASSRAGVSYNEQFF.

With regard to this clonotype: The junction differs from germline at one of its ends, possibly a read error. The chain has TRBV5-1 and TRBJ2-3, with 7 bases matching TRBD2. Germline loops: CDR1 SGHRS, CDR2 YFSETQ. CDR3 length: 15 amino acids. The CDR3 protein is CASSLVAGVTDTQNF. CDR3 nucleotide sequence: TGCGCCAGCAGCTTGGTGGCGGGGGTCACAGATACGCAGAATTTT.